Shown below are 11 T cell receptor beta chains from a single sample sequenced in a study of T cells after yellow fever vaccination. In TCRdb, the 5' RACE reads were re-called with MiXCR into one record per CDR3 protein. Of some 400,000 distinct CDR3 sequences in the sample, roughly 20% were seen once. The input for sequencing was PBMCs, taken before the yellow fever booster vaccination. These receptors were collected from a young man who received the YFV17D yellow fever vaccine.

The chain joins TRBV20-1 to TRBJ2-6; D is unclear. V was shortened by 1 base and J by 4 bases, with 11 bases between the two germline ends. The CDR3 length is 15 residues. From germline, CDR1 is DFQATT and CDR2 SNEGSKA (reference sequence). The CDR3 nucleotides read TGCAGTGCTAGAGTTTTAGGGCTCGGGGCCAACGTCCTGACTTTC. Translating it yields CSARVLGLGANVLTF.

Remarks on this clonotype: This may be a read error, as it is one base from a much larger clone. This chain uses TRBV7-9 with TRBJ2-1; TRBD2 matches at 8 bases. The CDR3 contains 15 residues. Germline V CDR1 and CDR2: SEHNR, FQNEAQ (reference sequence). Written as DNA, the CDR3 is TGTGCCAGCAGCCCCGGGAGGGTCAAAGGGAATGAGCAGCTCTTC. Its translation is CASSPGRVKGNEQLF.

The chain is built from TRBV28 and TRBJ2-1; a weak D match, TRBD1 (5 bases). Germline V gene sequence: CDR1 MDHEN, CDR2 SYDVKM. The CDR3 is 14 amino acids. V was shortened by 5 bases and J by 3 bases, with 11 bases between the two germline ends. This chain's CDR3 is CASSPLTVYNEQFF. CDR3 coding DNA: TGTGCCAGCAGTCCTTTGACAGTCTACAATGAGCAGTTCTTC.

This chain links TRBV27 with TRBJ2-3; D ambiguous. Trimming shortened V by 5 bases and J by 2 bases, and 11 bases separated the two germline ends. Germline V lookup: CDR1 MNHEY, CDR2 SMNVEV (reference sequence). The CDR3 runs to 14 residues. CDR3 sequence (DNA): TGTGCCAGCAGTCCTACTTACGACACAGATACGCAGTATTTT. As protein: CASSPTYDTDTQYF.

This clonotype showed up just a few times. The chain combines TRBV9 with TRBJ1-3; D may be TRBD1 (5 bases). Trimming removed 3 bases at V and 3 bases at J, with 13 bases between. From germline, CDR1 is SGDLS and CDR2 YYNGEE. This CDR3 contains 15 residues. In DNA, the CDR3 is TGTGCCAGCAGCGGCTCACAGGCGGTTGGAAACACCATATATTTT. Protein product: CASSGSQAVGNTIYF. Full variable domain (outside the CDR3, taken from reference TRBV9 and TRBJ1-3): DSGVTQTPKHLITATGQRVTLRCSPRSGDLSVYWYQQSLDQGLQFLIQYYNGEERAKGNILERFSAQQFPDLHSELNLSSLELGDSALYFCASSGSQAVGNTIYFGEGSWLTVV.

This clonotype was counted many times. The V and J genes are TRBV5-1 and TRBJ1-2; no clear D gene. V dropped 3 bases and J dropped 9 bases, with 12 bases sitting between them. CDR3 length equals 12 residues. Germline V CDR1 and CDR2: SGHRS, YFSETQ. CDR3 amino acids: CASSSTLISYTF. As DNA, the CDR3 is TGCGCCAGCAGCTCGACACTCATAAGCTACACCTTC. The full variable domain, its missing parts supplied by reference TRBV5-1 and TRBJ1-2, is KAGVTQTPRYLIKTRGQQVTLSCSPISGHRSVSWYQQTPGQGLQFLFEYFSETQRNKGNFPGRFSGRQFSNSRSEMNVSTLELGDSALYLCASSSTLISYTFGSGTRLTVV.

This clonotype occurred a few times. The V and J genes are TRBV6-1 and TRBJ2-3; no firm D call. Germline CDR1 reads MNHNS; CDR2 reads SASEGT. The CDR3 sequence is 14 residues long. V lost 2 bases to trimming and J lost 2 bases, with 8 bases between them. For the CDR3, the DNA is TGTGCCAGCAGTGAAATGGTGGACACAGATACGCAGTATTTT. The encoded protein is CASSEMVDTDTQYF.

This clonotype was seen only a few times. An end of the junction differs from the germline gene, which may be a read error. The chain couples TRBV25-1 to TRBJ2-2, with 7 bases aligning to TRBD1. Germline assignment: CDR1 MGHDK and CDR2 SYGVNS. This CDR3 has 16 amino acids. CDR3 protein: CASSDHRGLDTWELFF. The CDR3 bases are TGTGCCAGCAGTGATCACAGGGGATTGGACACCTGGGAGCTGTTTTTT.

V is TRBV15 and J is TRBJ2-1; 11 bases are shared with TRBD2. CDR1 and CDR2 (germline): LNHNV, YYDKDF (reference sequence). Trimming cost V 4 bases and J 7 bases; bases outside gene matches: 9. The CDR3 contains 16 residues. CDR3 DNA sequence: TGTGCCACCAGCATGCCTAGCGGGGGGCTCCCTAATGAGCAGTTCTTC. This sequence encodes CATSMPSGGLPNEQFF.

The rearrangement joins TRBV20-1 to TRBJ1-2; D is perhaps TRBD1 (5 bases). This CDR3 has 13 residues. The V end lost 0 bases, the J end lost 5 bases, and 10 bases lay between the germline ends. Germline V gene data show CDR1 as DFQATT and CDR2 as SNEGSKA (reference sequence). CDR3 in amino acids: CSARDGGWYGYTF. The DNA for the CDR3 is TGCAGTGCTAGAGACGGGGGGTGGTATGGCTACACCTTC.

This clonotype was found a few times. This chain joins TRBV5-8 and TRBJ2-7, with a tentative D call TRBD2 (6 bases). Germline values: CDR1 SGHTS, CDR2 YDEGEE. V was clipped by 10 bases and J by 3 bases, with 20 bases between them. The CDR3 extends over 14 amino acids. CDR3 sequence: CAVGRGTYFYEQYV. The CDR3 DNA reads TGTGCCGTGGGTCGGGGGACTTATTTCTACGAGCAGTACGTC.